This TCR beta chain was identified during a study of spatial heterogeneity in lung cancer. This clonotype was counted only a few times. The time point denotes: sample taken at primary tumor resection. Each TCR cDNA molecule carried a unique molecular identifier. MiXCR was run by TCRdb on the 5' RACE reads, yielding one entry per CDR3 protein. In the table there are about 39,000 distinct CDR3 sequences, approximately 3.1% of which are singletons. CDR3 length: 14 amino acids. The germline gives CDR1 SGHRS, CDR2 YFSETQ. The trim removed 8 bases at V and 7 bases at J, leaving 14 bases unmatched. The specimen comprised normal lung tissue next to the tumor, sampled at surgery. The chain combines TRBV5-1 with TRBJ1-1; 7 nucleotides agree with TRBD1. This receptor was taken from a male donor with early-stage non-small cell lung cancer. The chain's CDR3 is CASTLGQPRGEAFF. Written as DNA, the CDR3 is TGCGCCAGTACTTTGGGACAGCCGAGGGGTGAAGCTTTCTTT.